This T cell receptor beta chain was obtained from a study of shared clonotypes between healthy human individuals (dated by TCRdb to about 2020). Background for the entire study: The cohort comprised two women and a few men aged 18 to 49 years. Between about 0.94 and 8.9 billion PBMCs per donor were obtained by leukapheresis. Different laboratories and diverse techniques were used to prepare libraries and sequence TCR repertoires, to increase sequencing depth and limit assay-specific biases. For each donor, CD4 naive and CD4 memory were each given three plates, CD8 naive was given two plates, and CD8 memory was given one plate. To estimate repertoire size and how much clonotypes are shared between individuals, the study performed deep sequencing of blood TCR repertoires from roughly five healthy adults.

Comments on this clone: The antigen it binds to is not known. No clone much larger than this one lies a single base away; base qualities are absent.

On the study overall, not on this receptor specifically: Compared with non-shared clonotypes, clonotypes shared by all four sorted-subset donors had higher generation probabilities. Estimated clonotype richness was generally larger for naive than for memory subsets. Sharing across a few donors was observed for roughly 5% of naive CD4, under 4% of naive CD8, around 2.5% of memory CD4, and around 0.4% of memory CD8 clonotypes. Pairwise subsampling led to the expectation that sequencing depth would affect the degree of clonotype sharing among donors. Only blood was sampled, and tissue TCR repertoires likely differ from those in blood. Rarefaction of sorted-subset datasets indicated incomplete sequencing despite the large sequencing depth. The genetic and exposure-history diversity represented was limited by the small number of donors.

CD8 naive samples were obtained by positive selection for CCR7 among CD45RO-negative cells, yielding a CD45RA+CCR7+ population from which TemRA cells were excluded. The donors were healthy, HIV-negative adults with no recently reported acute infections or vaccinations. Every donor was a Caucasian adult living in Nashville, Tennessee, USA. Blood was obtained by leukapheresis, after which PBMCs were separated by Ficoll-Histopaque density gradient centrifugation and cryopreserved in liquid nitrogen vapor phase. Purity and quantity of every magnetically sorted T cell population were checked by analytical flow cytometry. Each sorted fraction had its genomic DNA isolated and then quantified by UV absorbance on a Nanodrop 2000c. V loses 1 base of germline sequence and J loses 10 bases, and the interval between the two ends is 11 bases. Inclusive of the bounding cysteine and phenylalanine, the CDR3 is 13 residues long. The retained sequence is limited to the CDR3, 39 bases, with the frame set at the first base. The CDR1 and CDR2 encoded by the germline V gene are SGHTA and FQGTGA.

Using the deep immunoSEQ assay, multiplex PCR amplified TCR CDR3 regions from genomic DNA. Extracted genomic DNA from each cell subset was spread evenly across all wells of several immunoSEQ 96-well plates, with each plate serving as a replicate. For sorted subsets, each replicate PCR was loaded with approximately 190 ng genomic DNA, equivalent to some 31,000 T cell genomes. The purified libraries were quantified using a Qubit 3.0 fluorometer, sized with a Bioanalyzer 2100, and then quantified again using the KAPA Library Quantification kit. Each immunoSEQ 96-well plate was sequenced on its own single-read 150-cycle Illumina NextSeq 550 flow cell. The study's own analysis went as follows. The immunoSEQ output contained only junctional sequences without quality scores, so filtering could not match that applied to full-length reads. Sequences were annotated with PyIR, a Python wrapper for IgBLAST v1.9, and V/J genes and CDR3 were assigned using IMGT germline references. Reads were filtered out if the reads had weak V/J assignments (E-value above 1e-6), no CDR3, stop codons, out-of-frame junctions, or ambiguous translated residues. V3J clonotypes were defined by identical inferred V gene, J gene, and CDR3 amino acid sequence. Percentage overlap between repertoires was calculated by dividing the number of shared unique clonotypes by the size of the smaller repertoire. Repertoire richness was assessed with RTK rarefaction, the Chao1 estimator, and Recon v2.1 estimates of unobserved clonotypes. Generation probabilities for all TCRbeta clonotypes obtained by the gDNA method from a handful of donors were computed using OLGA. The table was pulled from immuneACCESS by TCRdb, which kept in-frame rearrangements only. Such tables lose some clones; where checked, under half of the loss comes from unresolved V genes, and the rest has no known cause. D and trimming were read from the DNA, whereas the V and J calls and clone size are those reported in that table. The sample table lists about 1.9 million clones, roughly 93% of them with a count of one. The biggest ten clones account for about 1.6% of the sample.

This sequence originates from a man aged 18 to 29 in good health. Some clones in this sample may be carry-over from other donors' samples. Sequencing was done on a sample of naive CD8+ T cells from PBMCs. The cell subset or site label of this sample denotes: CD45RA+CCR7+. The rearrangement combines TRBV7-3 with TRBJ2-1; the D segment cannot be called with confidence. The encoded CDR3 is CASSLRVELEQFF. The nucleotide sequence is TGTGCCAGCAGCTTAAGGGTGGAGCTAGAGCAGTTCTTC.